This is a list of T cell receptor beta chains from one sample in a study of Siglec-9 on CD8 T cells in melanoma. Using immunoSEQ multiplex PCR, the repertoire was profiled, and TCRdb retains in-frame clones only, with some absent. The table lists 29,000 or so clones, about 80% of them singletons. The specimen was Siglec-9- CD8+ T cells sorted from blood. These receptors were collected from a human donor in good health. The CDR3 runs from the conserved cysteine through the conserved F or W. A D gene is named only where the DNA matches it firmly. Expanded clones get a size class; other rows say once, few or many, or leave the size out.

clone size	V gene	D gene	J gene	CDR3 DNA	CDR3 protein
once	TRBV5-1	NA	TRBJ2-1	TGCGCCAGCAGCTTGGCTCAGACCAATGAGCAGTTCTTC	CASSLAQTNEQFF
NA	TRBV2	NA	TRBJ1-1	TGTGCCAGCAGTTCACTATCCGGGACAGAAGCTTTCTTT	CASSSLSGTEAFF
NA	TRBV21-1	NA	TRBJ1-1	TGTGCCAGCAGCAAAAGGGGCCCCGAAGCTTTCTTT	CASSKRGPEAFF
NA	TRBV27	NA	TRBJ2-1	TGTGCCAGCAGTGGACAGATGAGCTCCTACAATGAGCAGTTCTTC	CASSGQMSSYNEQFF
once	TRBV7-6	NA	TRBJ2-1	TGTGCCAGCAGCACCTACGTCAATGAGCAGTTCTTC	CASSTYVNEQFF
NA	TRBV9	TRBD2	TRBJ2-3	TGTGCCAGCAGCTTTAGCGGGGGGGCTGCAGATACGCAGTATTTT	CASSFSGGAADTQYF
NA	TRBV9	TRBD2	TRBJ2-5	TGTGCCAGCAGCGTTAGCGGGGCGATACAAGAGACCCAGTACTTC	CASSVSGAIQETQYF
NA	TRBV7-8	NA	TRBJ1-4	TGTGCCAGCAGTTCGGGTTTCCAGGCCGCAACTAATGAAAAACTGTTTTTT	CASSSGFQAATNEKLFF
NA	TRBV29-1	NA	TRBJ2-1	TGCAGCGTTGAGGAGGGGAGCTCCTACAATGAGCAGTTCTTC	CSVEEGSSYNEQFF
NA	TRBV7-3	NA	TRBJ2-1	TGTGCCAGCAGCTTAACGGTGGGGGAGACCTACAATGAGCAGTTCTTC	CASSLTVGETYNEQFF
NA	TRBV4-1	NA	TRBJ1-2	TGCGCCAGCAGCCAACGCCAGGGAAATGGCTACACCTTC	CASSQRQGNGYTF
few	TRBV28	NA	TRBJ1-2	TGTGCCAGCAGTTTTCTGGGGGCAACTAACTATGGCTACACCTTC	CASSFLGATNYGYTF
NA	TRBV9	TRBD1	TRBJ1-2	TGTGCCAGCAGCCCTGAACAGGGACAGTTCTATGGCTACACCTTC	CASSPEQGQFYGYTF
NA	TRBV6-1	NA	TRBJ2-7	TGTGCCAGCAGTGCAACTACCAGGGGTGGCGAGCAGTACTTC	CASSATTRGGEQYF
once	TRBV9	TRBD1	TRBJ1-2	TGTGCCAGCAGCGGAAATACAGGGGATTATGGCTACACCTTC	CASSGNTGDYGYTF
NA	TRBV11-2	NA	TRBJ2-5	TGTGCCAGCAGCCGAACAGCAGGAAATTTCCAAGAGACCCAGTACTTC	CASSRTAGNFQETQYF
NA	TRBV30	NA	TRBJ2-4	TGTGCCTGGGCCTCGGTGTCCGACATTCAGTACTTC	CAWASVSDIQYF
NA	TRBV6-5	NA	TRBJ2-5	TGTGCCAGCACCGCTCAGAGGGGTCTTGAGACCCAGTACTTC	CASTAQRGLETQYF
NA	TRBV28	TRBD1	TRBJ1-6	TGTGCCAGCAATCTGGACAGGAGCTCCTATAATTCACCCCTCCACTTT	CASNLDRSSYNSPLHF
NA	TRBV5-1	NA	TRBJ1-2	TGCGCCAGCAGCTTATGGCGCGGGGCTGGCTACACCTTC	CASSLWRGAGYTF
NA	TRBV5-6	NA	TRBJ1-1	TGTGCCAGCAGCTTGGATGGCAGGGAAGTTGACGAAGCTTTCTTT	CASSLDGREVDEAFF
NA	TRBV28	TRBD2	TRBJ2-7	TGTGCCAGCAGTTACCACCGTTGGGAGCGGGGGGCTGGGGAGCAGTACTTC	CASSYHRWERGAGEQYF
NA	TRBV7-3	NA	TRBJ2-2	TGTGCCAGCAGCCCCCATTGGGCAAGATCGAACACCGGGGAGCTGTTTTTT	CASSPHWARSNTGELFF
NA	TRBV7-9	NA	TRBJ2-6	TGTGCCAGCAGCTTAGCGTTGAACTCTGGGGCCAACGTCCTGACTTTC	CASSLALNSGANVLTF
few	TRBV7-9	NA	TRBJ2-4	TGTGCCAGCAGCGTCCCGGGTCTTACGGGGGACATTCAGTACTTC	CASSVPGLTGDIQYF
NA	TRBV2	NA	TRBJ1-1	TGTGCCAGCAGTCAACTTGCCGCAGGGTTCAGTTTTGGGCCTGAAGCTTTCTTT	CASSQLAAGFSFGPEAFF
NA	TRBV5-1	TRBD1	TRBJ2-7	TGCGCCAGCAGCTCACCGACAGGGGAGTACTCCTACGAGCAGTACTTC	CASSSPTGEYSYEQYF
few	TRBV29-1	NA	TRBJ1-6	TGCAGCGTTGAAGGGGAAGGATCAGGCCTCCACTTT	CSVEGEGSGLHF
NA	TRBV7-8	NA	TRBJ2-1	TGTGCCAGCAGCTTAGCGTTGGCAGTCTCCTACAATGAGCAGTTCTTC	CASSLALAVSYNEQFF
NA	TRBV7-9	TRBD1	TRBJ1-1	TGTGCCACCTCGAGGGGGCAAGAGGGCACTGAAGCTTTCTTT	CATSRGQEGTEAFF
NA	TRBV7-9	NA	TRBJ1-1	TGTGCCAGCAGGGAAGGCGGGGGGTTGGCTGAAGCTTTCTTT	CASREGGGLAEAFF
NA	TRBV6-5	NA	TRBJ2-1	TGTGCCAGCAGTTACGATTTTGCCAATGAGCAGTTCTTC	CASSYDFANEQFF
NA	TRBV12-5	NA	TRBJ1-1	TGTGCTAGTGGTTTGCCAGATATGAACACTGAAGCTTTCTTT	CASGLPDMNTEAFF
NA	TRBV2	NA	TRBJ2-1	TGTGCCAGCGCACCGAGCTCCTACAATGAGCAGTTCTTC	CASAPSSYNEQFF
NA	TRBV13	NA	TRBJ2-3	TGTGCCAGCAGCTTAGAAGCAGACGCACAGGGTACGCAGTATTTT	CASSLEADAQGTQYF
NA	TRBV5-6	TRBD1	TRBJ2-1	TGTGCCAGCAGCTGGGGGACAGGAGCTAGTGAGCAGTTCTTC	CASSWGTGASEQFF
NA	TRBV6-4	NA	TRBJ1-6	TGTGCCAGCAGTGACGCGGGACAAGGGAATTCACCCCTCCACTTT	CASSDAGQGNSPLHF
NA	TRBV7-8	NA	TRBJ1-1	TGTGCCAGCAGCTTAGGGCGGTCAGGTGAAGCTTTCTTT	CASSLGRSGEAFF